This T cell receptor (beta chain) was sequenced in a study of naive and memory T cell subsets. This CDR3 contains 13 residues. In germline, CDR1 is MDHEN, CDR2 SYDVKM. The V and J ends lost 6 bases and 5 bases respectively, with 13 bases between them. Overall study findings and caveats: Between naive and memory subsets, TCR abundance power law exponents differed. Possibly reflecting memory cells re-expressing CD45RA, a few larger clonotypes occurred in naive repertoires, especially CD8. From naive to CM, EM and EMRA, diversity decreased and Gini increased.

Turning to this clonotype: The antigen is unknown.

Two oligonucleotides, mixed equimolar, formed the beta constant-region primer covering TRBC1 and TRBC2. Ligated cDNA was amplified by four rounds of PCR with nested alpha and beta constant-region primers and SP2. A 12-nucleotide UMI and the SP2 primer were added to the cDNA 3' end by oligonucleotide ligation. TCRdb reanalysed the UMI-ligation and nested PCR reads using MiXCR and keeps one entry per CDR3 protein. Of around 140,000 distinct CDR3 sequences listed, approximately 20% were seen once; the top ten hold roughly 0.6%. Cells stained for CD3, CD4, CD8, CD45RA and CD27 were sorted into four subsets.

The chain employs TRBV28 and TRBJ2-5; possible D gene TRBD2, 5 bases. This TCR was recovered from a human donor in good health. Material for sequencing was naive CD8+ T cells from blood. This CDR3 reads CASSKMGAETQYF. As DNA, the CDR3 is TGTGCCAGCAGCAAAATGGGAGCGGAGACCCAGTACTTC. Full variable domain (missing parts from reference TRBV28 and TRBJ2-5): DVKVTQSSRYLVKRTGEKVFLECVQDMDHENMFWYRQDPGLGLRLIYFSYDVKMKEKGDIPEGYSVSREKKERFSLILESASTNQTSMYLCASSKMGAETQYFGPGTRLLVL.